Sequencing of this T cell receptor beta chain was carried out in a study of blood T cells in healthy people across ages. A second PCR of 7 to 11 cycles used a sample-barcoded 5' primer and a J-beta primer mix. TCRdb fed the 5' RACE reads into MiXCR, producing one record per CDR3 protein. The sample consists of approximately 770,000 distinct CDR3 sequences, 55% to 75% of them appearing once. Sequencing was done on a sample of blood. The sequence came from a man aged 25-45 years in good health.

CDR3 DNA sequence: TGTGCCAGCAGCCAACTGCCTACGTACACAGATACGCAGTATTTT. Amino acids: CASSQLPTYTDTQYF. The chain links TRBV4-2 to TRBJ2-3; no definite D call. V lost 2 bases and J 2 bases, leaving 11 bases between the germline ends. Germline V gives CDR1 LGHNA, CDR2 YNFKEQ. This CDR3 is 15 amino acids long.